The sequence of this T cell receptor beta chain was determined in a study of identical twins (dated by TCRdb to about 2016). For the wider study: TCR alpha and beta repertoires from monozygotic twins, unrelated adults of various ages and cord blood were deep-sequenced to test whether fetal clonotypes persist. Replicate twin experiments were performed at different times using different library preparation protocols to rule out contamination.

The method behind the library was 5' RACE. Data came from an Illumina HiSeq 2000. Template switching added a universal primer binding site, and the final cDNA carried a unique molecular identifier that allowed TCR cDNA molecules to be counted accurately. Specific primers in the conserved constant-segment region were used to synthesize first-strand cDNA for the TCR alpha and beta chains. To control for contamination, each cDNA library was double barcoded with a SMART-Mk sample barcode plus Illumina barcodes. TruSeq adapter sequences and Illumina sample barcodes were added in two successive PCR steps. The Illumina HiSeq platform was used with custom primers to sequence TCR alpha and beta cDNA libraries. The paper's data handling went like this. Unique molecular identifiers were extracted from raw reads with MiGEC, and CDR3 positions were determined with MiXCR. Recombination models were inferred per individual with the repgenHMM and IGoR tools using an EM algorithm. Shared clonotypes were analyzed with the tcR package in R, and sharing was normalized by the product of cloneset sizes. Out-of-frame nonproductive sequences were analyzed to study raw recombination free of thymic and clonal selection effects. Clones were called with MiXCR by TCRdb after fastp trimmed the public reads at Q25, and only in-frame beta chains were retained. Every entry covers one CDR3 protein and lists the most common genes and DNA from its rows. The V and J calls were determined by TCRdb, not by the authors. Here the sample has 450,000 to 600,000 distinct CDR3 sequences; 20% to 25% occur a single time. Of the sample, about 0.5% falls within the top ten clones.

What the work shows at the level of the full study, not this receptor alone: Abundant cord blood beta clonotypes carried fewer insertions; young adult naive repertoires showed a weaker similar trend, while memory repertoires showed none. Excess twin sharing in beta out-of-frame sequences was weaker because fewer shared sequences lowered the signal-to-noise ratio. Out-of-frame TCR alpha sharing in monozygotic twins was systematically underestimated by recombination models, whereas sharing between unrelated individuals was in agreement with the recombination models. Zero-insertion analyses could be partly confounded by invariant T cells such as MAIT and iNKT, though diverse VJ usage argued against such confounding for most clonotypes. Conclusions relied on cross-sectional statistical analysis, since the same donors could not be followed over many years. Compared with coincidental sharing between unrelated individuals, out-of-frame TCR alpha sequences shared between twins showed an excess of sequences with low generation probability.

All donors were healthy Caucasians. Three pairs of female monozygotic twins, all aged roughly 18 to 29 years, made up the twin cohort. CD4+ and CD8+ T cell populations were isolated with positive isolation kits from Invitrogen. V was cut back by 0 bases and J by 7 bases, leaving a gap of 16 bases between them. Inclusive of the bounding cysteine and phenylalanine, the CDR3 is 16 residues long. Only the CDR3 portion is preserved as DNA: 48 bases, with reading frame beginning at the first base. CDR1 and CDR2, looked up from the germline V gene, are SNHLY and FYNNEI. Comment on this clonotype: Its recognized antigen is unknown. No much larger clonotype is one base removed from it; base qualities were not supplied.

These data also featured in a second study, about yellow fever vaccine responses in identical twins. The second study reports: The authors reported that the T cell response to vaccination in identical twins appeared partly convergent and partly personalized. In the study, vaccine-responding T cell clones were precisely tracked in identical twins.

This receptor was taken from a woman aged 18-29 years in good health. This receptor chain uses TRBV2 and TRBJ2-1; TRBD2 could be the D gene, as 5 bases match. Input material: CD4+ T cells sorted from blood. The CDR3 protein sequence reads: CASSEASRRGFNEQFF. The DNA sequence reads TGTGCCAGCAGTGAAGCGTCGAGACGGGGATTTAATGAGCAGTTCTTC.